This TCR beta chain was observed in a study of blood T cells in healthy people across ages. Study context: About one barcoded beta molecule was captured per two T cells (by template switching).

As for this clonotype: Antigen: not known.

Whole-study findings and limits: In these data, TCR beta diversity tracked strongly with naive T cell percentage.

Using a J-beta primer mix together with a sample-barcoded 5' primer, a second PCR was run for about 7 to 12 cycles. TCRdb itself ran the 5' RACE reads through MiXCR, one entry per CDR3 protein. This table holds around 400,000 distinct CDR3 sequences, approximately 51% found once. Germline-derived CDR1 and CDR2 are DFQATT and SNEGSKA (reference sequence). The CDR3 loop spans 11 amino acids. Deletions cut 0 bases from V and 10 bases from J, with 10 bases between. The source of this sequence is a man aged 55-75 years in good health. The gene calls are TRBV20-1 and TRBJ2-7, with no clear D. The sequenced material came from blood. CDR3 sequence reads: CSARDGITQYF. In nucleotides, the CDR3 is TGCAGTGCTAGAGATGGGATAACCCAGTACTTC.